This T cell receptor (beta chain) was profiled in a study of shared clonotypes between healthy human individuals. The ends lost 1 base at V and 2 bases at J; junction bases unmatched: 8. The CDR3 runs 16 residues. Germline V lookup: CDR1 SGHTA, CDR2 FQGNSA. Regarding the study as a whole: A generally larger estimated richness was seen in naive subsets than in memory subsets.

This clone was observed a single time. Its antigen is still unknown. The data were produced by immunoSEQ multiplex PCR, yet TCRdb's version contains in-frame clones alone and is incomplete. The data contain millions of clones, 85% to 95% of them singletons. The chain is built from TRBV7-2 and TRBJ2-7; 7 bases agree with TRBD1. The source material was naive CD4+ T cells sorted from blood. Subset reported: CD45RA+ positively selected. This clonotype was obtained from a man in his late teens or twenties in good health. The CDR3 spells CASSLVGSRGPYEQYF. The CDR3 coding sequence is TGTGCCAGCAGCTTAGTAGGCTCGAGGGGGCCCTACGAGCAGTACTTC.